The present T cell receptor beta chain was sequenced within a study of breast tumors, draining lymph nodes, adjacent tissues. Study-wide findings and caveats: Luminal-like breast cancer showed significantly higher tumor–nontumor repertoire similarity than basal-like. Tumor TCR diversity was below lymph nodes but above nontumor tissue. The lymph node origin of tumor T cells was framed as consistent with a hypothesis, not demonstrated. Findings are consistent with lymph node origin and intratumoral expansion of most tumor T cells.

Via MiXCR, TCRdb re-called the multiplex PCR reads, giving one row per CDR3 protein. Of 24,000 or so distinct CDR3 sequences in the sample, about 24% were seen once. Germline lookup yields CDR1 ENHRY and CDR2 SYGVKD. The CDR3 runs 13 residues. Trimming left V 3 bases short and J 6 bases short, with 9 bases between. To note about this clonotype: The antigen is undetermined.

Sequencing was carried out using breast tumor tissue. The clonotype originates from a female donor with breast cancer. Some clones in this sample may be carry-over from other donors' samples. The chain has TRBV10-3 and TRBJ2-1; D possibly corresponds to TRBD2 (6 bases). The CDR3, as DNA: TGTGCCATCAGTGATGTCGGGGGCAATGAGCAGTTCTTC. Protein sequence: CAISDVGGNEQFF.